Listed below are T cell receptor beta chains from one sample, sequenced in a study of blood T cell repertoires in COVID-19. Using immunoSEQ multiplex PCR, the repertoire was profiled, and TCRdb retains in-frame clones only, with some absent. Of 65,000 to 95,000 clones in the sample, 70% to 90% were seen once. Source material: peripheral blood. The receptors shown here come from a man aged 65 to 79 with acute or convalescent COVID-19. Both conserved end residues are part of each CDR3. The order of the fields is J gene, V gene, clone size, CDR3 length, D gene, CDR3 protein, CDR3 DNA. A D gene is named only where the DNA matches it firmly. A row's size may be missing; if present it is once, few, many or a size class.

TRBJ1-5 | TRBV5-5 | . | 18 | TRBD1 | CASSLTIDTGGLGQPQHF | TGTGCCAGCAGCCTAACAATAGACACAGGGGGTCTCGGACAGCCCCAGCATTTT
TRBJ1-2 | TRBV28 | . | 13 | . | CASSLSSSYGYTF | TGTGCCAGCAGTTTATCTTCCAGCTATGGCTACACCTTC
TRBJ2-1 | TRBV9 | . | 14 | . | CASSELDSRNEQFF | TGTGCCAGCAGCGAACTGGACAGCCGCAATGAGCAGTTCTTC
TRBJ1-1 | TRBV19 | . | 16 | TRBD1 | CAAGTSTRGQGGQAFF | TGTGCCGCCGGAACGTCAACGAGGGGACAGGGCGGACAAGCTTTCTTT
TRBJ2-7 | TRBV12-3/TRBV12-4 | . | 13 | TRBD1 | CASSWDRLYEQYF | TGTGCCAGCAGTTGGGACAGACTCTACGAGCAGTACTTC
TRBJ1-1 | TRBV21-1 | . | 12 | . | CATLTENTEAFF | TGTGCCACCCTTACAGAGAACACTGAAGCTTTCTTT
TRBJ1-2 | TRBV6-1 | . | 13 | . | CASGDAGIYGYTF | TGTGCCAGCGGTGACGCGGGGATCTATGGCTACACCTTC
TRBJ2-3 | TRBV24-1 | . | 13 | . | CATSTITEPSQYF | TGTGCCACCAGTACGATTACAGAGCCATCGCAGTATTTT
TRBJ2-7 | TRBV15 | once | 14 | . | CATSRGASSYEQYF | TGTGCCACCAGCAGGGGGGCTAGCTCCTACGAGCAGTACTTC
TRBJ2-3 | TRBV11-2 | . | 15 | TRBD2 | CASSRLAGGADTQYF | TGTGCCAGCAGCCGACTAGCGGGAGGAGCAGATACGCAGTATTTT
TRBJ1-2 | TRBV28 | . | 13 | . | CASRRGGDYGYTF | TGTGCCAGCAGGCGGGGTGGGGACTATGGCTACACCTTC
TRBJ2-1 | TRBV11-2 | . | 15 | TRBD2 | CASSFLADSYNEQFF | TGTGCCAGCAGCTTTCTAGCGGACTCCTACAATGAGCAGTTCTTC
TRBJ2-3 | TRBV24-1 | once | 17 | . | CATSAPWGRAGTDTQYF | TGTGCCACCAGTGCTCCTTGGGGCAGGGCGGGCACAGATACGCAGTATTTT
TRBJ1-2 | TRBV20-1 | . | 13 | TRBD1 | CSATDRGDYGYTF | TGCAGTGCTACTGACAGGGGCGACTATGGCTACACCTTC
TRBJ2-7 | TRBV2 | once | 13 | . | CASSVNQHYEQYF | TGTGCCAGCAGTGTTAACCAACACTACGAGCAGTACTTC
TRBJ1-2 | TRBV5-1 | . | 12 | . | CASRETDYGYTF | TGCGCCAGCAGGGAGACAGACTATGGCTACACCTTC
TRBJ2-3 | TRBV2 | . | 15 | . | CASTPGLGFVNTQYF | TGTGCCAGTACCCCGGGACTTGGATTTGTGAATACGCAGTATTTT
TRBJ1-2 | TRBV6-5 | . | 14 | . | CASRQDRTDYGYTF | TGTGCCAGCAGGCAAGACAGGACAGACTATGGCTACACCTTC
TRBJ1-4 | TRBV27 | . | 13 | . | CASRSGTDEKLFF | TGTGCCAGCAGATCCGGGACTGATGAAAAACTGTTTTTT
TRBJ2-7 | TRBV4-1 | . | 15 | TRBD2 | CASSQRTSGTYEQYF | TGCGCCAGCAGCCAACGGACTAGCGGAACCTACGAGCAGTACTTC
TRBJ2-2 | TRBV5-1 | . | 16 | . | CASSLVAGVNTGELFF | TGCGCCAGCAGCTTGGTCGCCGGGGTGAACACCGGGGAGCTGTTTTTT
TRBJ1-4 | TRBV15 | . | 17 | . | CATSRDAPVVANEKLFF | TGTGCCACCAGCAGAGATGCCCCTGTTGTAGCTAATGAAAAACTGTTTTTT
TRBJ2-7 | TRBV6-5 | . | 13 | . | CASSYDSWGEQYF | TGTGCCAGCAGTTACGACAGCTGGGGCGAGCAGTACTTC
TRBJ1-5 | TRBV6-6 | few | 14 | TRBD1 | CASSTTGTNQPQHF | TGTGCCAGCAGTACGACAGGGACCAATCAGCCCCAGCATTTT
TRBJ1-5 | TRBV7-9 | . | 14 | . | CASSWGGHGQPQHF | TGTGCCAGCAGCTGGGGGGGGCATGGGCAGCCCCAGCATTTT
TRBJ2-7 | TRBV12-3/TRBV12-4 | . | 13 | . | CASSSPGNYEQYF | TGTGCCAGCAGTTCACCGGGGAACTACGAGCAGTACTTC
TRBJ2-1 | TRBV5-1 | . | 17 | TRBD2 | CASSLAWSSGRNNEQFF | TGCGCCAGCAGCTTGGCCTGGAGTAGCGGGAGAAACAATGAGCAGTTCTTC
TRBJ1-1 | TRBV6-6 | . | 16 | TRBD1 | CASSRTRQGWSTEAFF | TGTGCCAGCAGCCGAACCCGACAGGGCTGGAGCACTGAAGCTTTCTTT
TRBJ2-6 | TRBV3-1/TRBV3-2 | . | 19 | TRBD2 | CASSPKRTSGVSGANVLTF | TGTGCCAGCAGCCCAAAAAGGACTAGCGGGGTCTCTGGGGCCAACGTCCTGACTTTC
TRBJ1-5 | TRBV5-5 | . | 15 | TRBD1 | CASSQDRGGNQPQHF | TGTGCCAGCAGCCAGGACAGGGGAGGCAATCAGCCCCAGCATTTT
TRBJ1-6 | TRBV28 | . | 14 | . | CASSFGQLNSPLHF | TGTGCCAGCAGTTTTGGACAGCTCAATTCACCCCTCCACTTT
TRBJ2-1 | TRBV9 | . | 16 | TRBD1 | CASSVVPGGYYNEQFF | TGTGCCAGCAGCGTAGTCCCAGGGGGCTACTACAATGAGCAGTTCTTC
TRBJ1-6 | TRBV5-5 | . | 15 | . | CASSLEGTSFSPLHF | TGTGCCAGCAGCTTGGAAGGGACTTCGTTTTCACCCCTCCACTTT
TRBJ2-3 | TRBV10-3 | . | 14 | TRBD2 | CAVGLAASTDTQYF | TGTGCCGTAGGACTAGCAGCTAGCACAGATACGCAGTATTTT
TRBJ2-6 | TRBV5-1 | . | 17 | TRBD1 | CASSQGQGRSGANVLTF | TGCGCCAGCAGCCAGGGACAGGGACGATCCGGGGCCAACGTCCTGACTTTC
TRBJ2-3 | TRBV5-1 | . | 15 | TRBD1 | CASSFSGDRADTQYF | TGCGCCAGCAGCTTTAGTGGGGACAGGGCGGATACGCAGTATTTT
TRBJ1-5 | TRBV18 | . | 16 | . | CASSPGGPMGGQPQHF | TGTGCCAGCTCACCGGGGGGACCCATGGGTGGTCAGCCCCAGCATTTT
TRBJ1-3 | TRBV9 | few | 16 | . | CASSTRVRGTGNTIYF | TGTGCCAGCAGCACCCGGGTCCGAGGAACTGGAAACACCATATATTTT
TRBJ1-2 | TRBV6-6 | few | 11 | . | CATGWNYGYTF | TGTGCCACCGGGTGGAACTATGGCTACACCTTC